The source of this T cell receptor (beta chain) is a study of blood T cells in healthy people across ages. This clonotype was seen a handful of times. Trimming shortened V by 6 bases and J by 4 bases, and 15 bases separated the two germline ends. CDR3 length: 15 amino acids. Germline V lookup: CDR1 LNHNV, CDR2 YYDKDF (reference sequence). A second about 6 to 11 cycle PCR used barcoded and J-beta primers. TCRdb reprocessed the 5' RACE reads via MiXCR and lists one record per CDR3 protein. The sample holds 750,000 to 950,000 distinct CDR3 sequences, more than 25% seen once. These data were also filed under a second study, of T cells of mothers and their children.

This receptor was taken from a boy younger than 18 in good health. Sequenced: blood. The chain has TRBV15 and TRBJ2-2, with TRBD1 as a possible D gene (5 bases). CDR3 sequence: CATSTRQGLTGELFF. CDR3 nucleotides: TGTGCCACCAGTACTCGGCAGGGTCTCACCGGGGAGCTGTTTTTT.